The 25 T cell receptor beta chains below were found in one sample sequenced in a study of T cell repertoires in cytomegalovirus infection. TCRdb used MiXCR to reprocess the reads, holding one entry per CDR3 protein. The data hold 300,000 to 400,000 distinct CDR3 sequences, with 25% observed a single time. Their target antigens are unknown. Sequenced here: cultured PBMCs, sampled from culture after CMV antigen stimulation. These receptor sequences come from a human donor in good health (CMV status not recorded). Some clones in this sample may be carry-over from other donors' samples.

The chain couples TRBV20-1 to TRBJ1-2; 7 bases agree with TRBD1. Germline assignment: CDR1 DFQATT and CDR2 SNEGSKA (reference sequence). Trimming at V came to 1 base and at J to 6 bases, leaving 20 bases not matched to a gene. This CDR3 has 18 amino acids. CDR3 sequence (DNA): TGCAGTGCTAGAGCATACCGGGACAGCGTCCCCTACTATCATGGCTACACCTTC. The encoded protein is CSARAYRDSVPYYHGYTF.

The J gene is TRBJ2-7, the V gene TRBV29-1; weak D call: TRBD1 (5 bases). The V gene lost 4 bases and the J gene lost 4 bases, with 14 bases spanning the gap. In germline, CDR1 is SQVTM, CDR2 ANQGSEA. The CDR3 is 13 amino acids. Here the CDR3 DNA reads TGCAGCGTTGCTACAGGAGAACCATACGAGCAGTACTTC. Translation gives CSVATGEPYEQYF.

This clonotype was counted at least ten times. The rearrangement joins TRBV18 to TRBJ1-1; D ambiguous. The CDR3 covers 13 residues. The V gene lost 4 bases and the J gene lost 0 bases, with 6 bases spanning the gap. Germline values: CDR1 KGHSH, CDR2 LQKENI. The CDR3 is CASSRGVNTEAFF. The CDR3 DNA follows: TGTGCCAGCTCACGGGGAGTGAACACTGAAGCTTTCTTT. Full variable domain (outside the CDR3, taken from reference TRBV18 and TRBJ1-1): NAGVMQNPRHLVRRRGQEARLRCSPMKGHSHVYWYRQLPEEGLKFMVYLQKENIIDESGMPKERFSAEFPKEGPSILRIQQVVRGDSAAYFCASSRGVNTEAFFGQGTRLTVV.

This chain links TRBV10-3 with TRBJ2-3; D tentatively reads TRBD1 or TRBD2 (5 bases each). V gave up 4 bases and J gave up 1 base, with 9 bases separating them. The CDR3 extends over 14 amino acids. In germline, CDR1 is ENHRY, CDR2 SYGVKD. The CDR3 spells CAISGGTGTDTQYF. CDR3 bases: TGTGCCATCAGTGGTGGGACCGGCACAGATACGCAGTATTTT.

The chain has TRBV7-8 and TRBJ1-2; tentative D call: TRBD1 (6 bases). The V and J ends lost 1 base and 6 bases respectively, with 12 bases between them. CDR3 length: 14 amino acids. Per germline, CDR1 SGHVS and CDR2 FQNEAQ. In DNA form, the CDR3 reads TGTGCCAGCAGCTTAGAGGGGGGGCTTCATGGCTACACCTTC. Translation: CASSLEGGLHGYTF.

This clonotype has a count of ten or more. This chain joins TRBV7-2 and TRBJ2-7, with 10 positions matching TRBD1. The CDR3 sequence is 15 residues long. The germline CDR1 and CDR2 sequences are SGHTA and FQGNSA. Germline trimming cut 5 bases from V and 6 bases from J; bases unmatched to any gene: 10. This CDR3 is CASSKEPGQGFEQYF. The CDR3 nucleotides read TGTGCCAGCAGCAAAGAGCCGGGACAGGGGTTCGAGCAGTACTTC.

This clonotype has only a few counts. J is TRBJ1-3 and V is TRBV4-1; no clear D gene. The CDR3 contains 15 residues. Deletions cut 1 base from V and 1 base from J, with 8 bases between. Germline lookup yields CDR1 MGHRA and CDR2 YSYEKL. The CDR3 loop is CASSQAPPSGNTIYF. In nucleotides, the CDR3 is TGCGCCAGCAGCCAAGCCCCCCCGTCTGGAAACACCATATATTTT.

CDR3 in DNA: TGTGCCAGCAGTTACTCCCGAAGGACAGGGCCCTCCTACAATGAGCAGTTCTTC. Translated, it gives CASSYSRRTGPSYNEQFF. The chain couples TRBV6-6 to TRBJ2-1, with 8 bases that match TRBD1. Germline V gene lookup returns CDR1 MNHNY and CDR2 SVGAGI (reference sequence). V lost 0 bases and J lost 0; bases outside the gene matches: 7. The CDR3 loop spans 18 amino acids.

The genes are TRBV12-3 or TRBV12-4 and TRBJ2-6; 7 nucleotides match TRBD1. CDR3 length equals 14 residues. After removal of 6 bases from V and 2 bases from J, the junction contained 1 base not matched to a gene. This CDR3 reads CASSGQAGANVLTF. DNA of the CDR3: TGTGCCAGCAGCGGACAGGCTGGGGCCAACGTCCTGACTTTC.

The rearrangement links TRBV6-5 to TRBJ1-1; TRBD1 is a possible D gene (5 bases). The germline CDR1 and CDR2 sequences are MNHEY and SVGAGI. CDR3 size: 15 residues. V was trimmed by 5 bases and J by 1 base, leaving 14 bases between them. CDR3: CASSDQQAANTEAFF. CDR3 DNA sequence: TGTGCCAGCAGTGACCAACAGGCCGCGAACACTGAAGCTTTCTTT.

The chain links TRBV7-8 to TRBJ1-2; D unresolved. In germline, CDR1 is SGHVS, CDR2 FQNEAQ. Trimming took 0 bases from V and 5 from J, leaving 10 bases between them. The CDR3 spans 14 residues. The CDR3 coding sequence is TGTGCCAGCAGCTTAGCGGCTGCTGGGTATGGCTACACCTTC. It encodes CASSLAAAGYGYTF.

This clonotype was detected only a few times. The chain links TRBV7-9 to TRBJ1-4, with TRBD1 identical over 8 bases. Unmatched junction bases numbered 5, after V lost 3 bases and J lost 5 bases. The CDR3 runs to 15 residues. The germline V gene encodes CDR1 SEHNR and CDR2 FQNEAQ (reference sequence). The CDR3 bases are TGTGCCAGCAGCTTCCCGACAGGGGAGAATGAAAAACTGTTTTTT. This encodes CASSFPTGENEKLFF.

V usage is TRBV11-2 and J usage is TRBJ2-7; D is unclear. The V and J ends lost 5 bases and 0 bases respectively, with 11 bases between them. The CDR3 length is 14 residues. Per germline, CDR1 SGHAT and CDR2 FQNNGV. CDR3 region: CASSAILSSYEQYV. The CDR3 region has the DNA TGTGCCAGCAGCGCCATTTTAAGCTCCTACGAGCAGTACGTC.

In its sample, this clonotype was seen many times. CDR3 bases: TGCGCCAGCAGCGTAGGGACAGGGAATGTATGGGAGCTGTTTTTT. It codes for CASSVGTGNVWELFF. The gene calls are TRBV5-1 and TRBJ2-2, with 9 positions matching TRBD1. The CDR3 totals 15 residues. V lost 4 bases, J lost 9 bases, and 10 bases stayed unmatched. Germline-derived CDR1 and CDR2 are SGHRS and YFSETQ.

The sample holds many counts of this clonotype. This chain joins TRBV7-2 and TRBJ2-1, with D unclear. V was cut by 5 bases and J by 4 bases, with 6 bases left in between. The germline V gene encodes CDR1 SGHTA and CDR2 FQGNSA. This CDR3 has 12 amino acids. The CDR3: CASSLYYNEQFF. The CDR3 DNA reads TGTGCCAGCAGCCTATATTACAATGAGCAGTTCTTC.

This clonotype has a handful of counts. The chain joins TRBV7-8 to TRBJ2-3; no reliable D call. The germline gives CDR1 SGHVS, CDR2 FQNEAQ. The V gene lost 1 base and the J gene lost 6 bases, with 14 bases spanning the gap. This CDR3 region has 15 residues. The CDR3 here is CASSLGGPVADTQYF. CDR3 DNA sequence: TGTGCCAGCAGCTTAGGGGGTCCGGTTGCGGATACGCAGTATTTT.

This clonotype was seen many times. V is TRBV30 and J is TRBJ1-4; 7 nucleotides agree with TRBD1. Germline trimming cut 2 bases from V and 8 bases from J; bases unmatched to any gene: 8. Germline V CDR1 and CDR2: GTSNPN, SVGIG (reference sequence). CDR3 length: 14 residues. The CDR3 sequence: CAWSTQGGGEKLFF. The CDR3 DNA is TGTGCCTGGAGTACCCAGGGGGGAGGAGAAAAACTGTTTTTT.

This clonotype showed up just a few times. The chain links TRBV7-2 to TRBJ2-1; 12 nucleotides agree with TRBD2. Trimming at V came to 5 bases and at J to 4 bases, leaving 15 bases not matched to a gene. Germline CDR1 is SGHTA and CDR2 is FQGNSA. The CDR3 is made up of 19 amino acids. CDR3 loop: CASSPQSPLAGGKYNEQFF. The CDR3 bases are TGTGCCAGCAGCCCCCAGAGCCCGCTAGCGGGAGGGAAATACAATGAGCAGTTCTTC.

The V and J genes are TRBV7-3 and TRBJ1-1; 9 positions agree with TRBD1. This CDR3 comprises 13 residues. V trimming: 6 bases; J trimming: 4 bases; junction bases outside the gene matches: 3. Germline loops: CDR1 SGHTA, CDR2 FQGTGA. The CDR3 nucleotides are TGTGCCAGCAGATCGACAGGGGGCACTGAAGCTTTCTTT. This sequence encodes CASRSTGGTEAFF.

This clonotype has a handful of counts. The CDR3 loop is CASSNPYNEQFF. The DNA of the CDR3 is TGTGCCAGCAGCAACCCGTACAATGAGCAGTTCTTC. V usage is TRBV7-2 and J usage is TRBJ2-1, with D uncertain. CDR1 SGHTA and CDR2 FQGNSA come from the germline V gene. The CDR3 consists of 12 residues. V dropped 5 bases and J dropped 4 bases, with 6 bases sitting between them.

This clonotype was picked up a small number of times. The chain uses TRBV27 and TRBJ2-1; TRBD1 matches 8 bases. The germline CDR1 and CDR2 sequences are MNHEY and SMNVEV (reference sequence). CDR3 length: 16 amino acids. Trimming cost V 3 bases and J 3 bases; bases outside gene matches: 7. The CDR3 DNA follows: TGTGCCAGCAGTTTTGGGGGACAGGCCCGCTACAATGAGCAGTTCTTC. Translated, it gives CASSFGGQARYNEQFF.

This clonotype was found a few times. V is TRBV6-5 and J is TRBJ2-5; 9 nucleotides align to TRBD2. The CDR3 has 16 residues. V was pared by 5 bases and J by 6 bases, with 13 bases of the junction left unmatched. Germline CDR1 MNHEY, CDR2 SVGAGI. The CDR3 DNA is TGTGCCAGCAGTGACGGTCGAGCGGGAGGCCCAAAGACCCAGTACTTC. Protein: CASSDGRAGGPKTQYF.

The chain combines TRBV19 with TRBJ2-2; 12 bases line up with TRBD2. CDR3 size: 15 residues. Germline loops: CDR1 LNHDA, CDR2 SQIVND (reference sequence). V was pared by 6 bases and J by 3 bases, with 2 bases of the junction left unmatched. In nucleotides, the CDR3 is TGTGCCAGTAGCCGACTAGCGGGAGACACCGGGGAGCTGTTTTTT. Amino acids: CASSRLAGDTGELFF.

The chain recombines TRBV27 with TRBJ2-5; 9 bases align to TRBD1. The CDR3 runs 14 residues. V was clipped by 5 bases and J by 5 bases; unmatched bases: 6. Germline values: CDR1 MNHEY, CDR2 SMNVEV (reference sequence). The CDR3 nucleotides read TGTGCCAGCAGTCCAACGGACAGGGGTGAGACCCAGTACTTC. It specifies CASSPTDRGETQYF.

This clonotype was recorded at least ten times. V and J are TRBV7-8 and TRBJ2-5; the D is unclear. The CDR3 is 13 residues long. V gave up 5 bases and J gave up 5 bases, with 12 bases separating them. Germline CDR1 and CDR2: SGHVS and FQNEAQ. The CDR3 reads CASSLNSRETQYF. As DNA, the CDR3 is TGTGCCAGCAGCCTGAACTCACGGGAGACCCAGTACTTC.